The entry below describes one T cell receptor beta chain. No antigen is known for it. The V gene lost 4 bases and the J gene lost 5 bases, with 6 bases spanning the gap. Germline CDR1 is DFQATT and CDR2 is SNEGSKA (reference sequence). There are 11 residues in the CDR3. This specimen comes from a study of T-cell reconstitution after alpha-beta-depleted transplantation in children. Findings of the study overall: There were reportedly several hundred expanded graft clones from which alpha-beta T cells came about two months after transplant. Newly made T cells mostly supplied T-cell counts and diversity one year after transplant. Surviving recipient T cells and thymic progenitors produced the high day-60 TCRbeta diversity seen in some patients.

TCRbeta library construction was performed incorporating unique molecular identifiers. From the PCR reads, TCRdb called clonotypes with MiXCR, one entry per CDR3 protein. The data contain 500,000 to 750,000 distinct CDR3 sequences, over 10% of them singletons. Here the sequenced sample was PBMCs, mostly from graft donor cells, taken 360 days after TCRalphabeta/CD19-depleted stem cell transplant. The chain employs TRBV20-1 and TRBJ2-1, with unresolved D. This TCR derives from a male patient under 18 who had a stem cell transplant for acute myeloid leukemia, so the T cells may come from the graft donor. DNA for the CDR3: TGCAGTGCTAAAACGGACAATGAGCAGTTCTTC. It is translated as CSAKTDNEQFF.